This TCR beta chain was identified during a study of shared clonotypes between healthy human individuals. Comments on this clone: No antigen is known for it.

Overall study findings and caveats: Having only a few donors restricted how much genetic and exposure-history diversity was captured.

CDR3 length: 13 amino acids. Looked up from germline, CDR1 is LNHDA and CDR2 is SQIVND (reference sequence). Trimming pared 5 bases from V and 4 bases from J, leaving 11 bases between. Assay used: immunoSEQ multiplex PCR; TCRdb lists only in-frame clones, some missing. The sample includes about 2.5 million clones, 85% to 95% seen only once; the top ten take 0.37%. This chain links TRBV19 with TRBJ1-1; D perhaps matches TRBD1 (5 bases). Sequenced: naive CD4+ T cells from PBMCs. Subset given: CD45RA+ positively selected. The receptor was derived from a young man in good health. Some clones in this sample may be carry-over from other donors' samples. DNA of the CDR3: TGTGCCAGTAGTCAGGGTCGGGGCACTGAAGCTTTCTTT. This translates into CASSQGRGTEAFF.